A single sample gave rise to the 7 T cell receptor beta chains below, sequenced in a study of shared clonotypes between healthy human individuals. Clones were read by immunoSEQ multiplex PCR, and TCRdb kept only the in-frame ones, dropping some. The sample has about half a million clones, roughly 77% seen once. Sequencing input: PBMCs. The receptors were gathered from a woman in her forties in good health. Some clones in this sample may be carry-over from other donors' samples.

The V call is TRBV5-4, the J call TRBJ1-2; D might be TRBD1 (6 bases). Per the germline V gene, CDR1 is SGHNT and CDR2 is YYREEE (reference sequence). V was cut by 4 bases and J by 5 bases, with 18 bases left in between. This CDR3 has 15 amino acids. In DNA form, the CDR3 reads TGTGCCAGCAGCCCCAAGATAGGGGACACTTATGGCTACACCTTC. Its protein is CASSPKIGDTYGYTF. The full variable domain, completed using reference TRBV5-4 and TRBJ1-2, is ETGVTQSPTHLIKTRGQQVTLRCSSQSGHNTVSWYQQALGQGPQFIFQYYREEENGRGNFPPRFSGLQFPNYSSELNVNALELDDSALYLCASSPKIGDTYGYTFGSGTRLTVV.

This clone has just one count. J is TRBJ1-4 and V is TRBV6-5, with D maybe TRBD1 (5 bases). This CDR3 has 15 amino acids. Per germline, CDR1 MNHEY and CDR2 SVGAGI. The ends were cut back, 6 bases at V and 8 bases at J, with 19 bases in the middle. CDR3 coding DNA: TGTGCCAGCAGGCCTGACCCGGGGGGGGTAGAAAAACTGTTTTTT. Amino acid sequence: CASRPDPGGVEKLFF.

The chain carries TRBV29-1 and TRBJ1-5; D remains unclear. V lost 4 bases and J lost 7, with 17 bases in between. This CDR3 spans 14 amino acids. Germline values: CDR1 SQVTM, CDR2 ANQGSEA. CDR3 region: CSVGYGEPGQPQHF. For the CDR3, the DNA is TGCAGCGTTGGGTACGGGGAACCGGGGCAGCCCCAGCATTTT. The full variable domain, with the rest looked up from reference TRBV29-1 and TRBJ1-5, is SAVISQKPSRDICQRGTSLTIQCQVDSQVTMMFWYRQQPGQSLTLIATANQGSEATYESGFVIDKFPISRPNLTFSTLTVSNMSPEDSSIYLCSVGYGEPGQPQHFGDGTRLSIL.

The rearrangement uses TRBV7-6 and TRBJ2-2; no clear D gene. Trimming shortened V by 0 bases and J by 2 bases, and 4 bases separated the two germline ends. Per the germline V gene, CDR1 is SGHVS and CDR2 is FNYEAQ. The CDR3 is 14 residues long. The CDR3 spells CASSLARNTGELFF. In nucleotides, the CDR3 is TGTGCCAGCAGCTTAGCCAGAAACACCGGGGAGCTGTTTTTT.

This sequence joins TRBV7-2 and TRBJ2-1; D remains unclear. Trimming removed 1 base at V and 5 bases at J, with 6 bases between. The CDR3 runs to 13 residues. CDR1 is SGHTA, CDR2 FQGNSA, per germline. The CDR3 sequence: CASSLVHHNEQFF. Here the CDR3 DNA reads TGTGCCAGCAGCTTAGTACATCACAATGAGCAGTTCTTC.

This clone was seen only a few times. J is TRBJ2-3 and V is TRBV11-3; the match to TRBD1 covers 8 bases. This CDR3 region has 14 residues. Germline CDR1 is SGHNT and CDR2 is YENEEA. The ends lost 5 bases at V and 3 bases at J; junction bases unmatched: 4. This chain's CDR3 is CASSPGQATDTQYF. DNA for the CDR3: TGTGCCAGCAGCCCGGGACAGGCGACAGATACGCAGTATTTT.

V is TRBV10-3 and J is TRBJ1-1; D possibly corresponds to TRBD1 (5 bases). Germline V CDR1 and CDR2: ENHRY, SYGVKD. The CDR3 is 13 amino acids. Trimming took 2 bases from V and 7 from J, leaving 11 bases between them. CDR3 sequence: CAISEGGDGEAFF. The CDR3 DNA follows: TGTGCCATCAGTGAGGGTGGGGACGGTGAAGCTTTCTTT.